Shown below are 20 T cell receptor beta chains from a single sample sequenced in a study of T cell responses to AZD1222 COVID-19 vaccine. The table came from immunoSEQ multiplex PCR; TCRdb's copy has only in-frame clones and leaves some out. The sample contains roughly 100,000 clones, roughly 82% of which appear only once. The material sequenced was peripheral blood, taken on day 0 of AZD1222 vaccination. Source of these receptors: an adult in good health.

CDR3 protein: CASSQDWGGSGNTIYF. CDR3 sequence (DNA): TGCGCCAGCAGCCAAGATTGGGGGGGCTCTGGAAACACCATATATTTT. The V gene is TRBV4-3, the J gene TRBJ1-3; weak D call: TRBD1 (5 bases). Germline CDR1 reads LGHNA; CDR2 reads YSLEER. The CDR3 has 16 residues. Between the trimmed V and J ends, which lost 0 bases and 0 bases, there was a span of 9 bases.

The V call is TRBV4-3, the J call TRBJ1-6, with D possibly matching TRBD1 (5 bases). The V end lost 1 base, the J end lost 7 bases, and 8 bases lay between the germline ends. The germline V gene has CDR1 LGHNA and CDR2 YSLEER. The CDR3 extends over 14 amino acids. CDR3 sequence reads: CASSQGQKNSPLHF. The CDR3, as DNA: TGCGCCAGCAGCCAAGGACAGAAAAATTCACCCCTCCACTTT.

The V gene is TRBV7-2, the J gene TRBJ2-7, with D unresolved. Between the trimmed V and J ends, which lost 5 bases and 3 bases, there was a span of 5 bases. CDR1 and CDR2 from the germline V gene are SGHTA and FQGNSA. The CDR3 has 11 amino acids. This chain's CDR3 is CASSVNYEQYF. Here the CDR3 DNA reads TGTGCCAGCAGCGTCAACTACGAGCAGTACTTC.

In this sample, this clone turned up many times. The CDR3 reads CASSPVGGGQPQHF. DNA of the CDR3: TGTGCCAGCAGCCCCGTTGGAGGGGGTCAGCCCCAGCATTTT. The J gene is TRBJ1-5, the V gene TRBV9; tentatively, D is TRBD1 (6 bases). CDR1 is SGDLS and CDR2 is YYNGEE in the germline V gene. The ends were cut back, 4 bases at V and 6 bases at J, with 14 bases in the middle. This CDR3 is built from 14 residues.

This chain uses TRBV9 with TRBJ2-2; D is undetermined. The CDR3 has 12 amino acids. Trimming shortened V by 0 bases and J by 6 bases, and 3 bases separated the two germline ends. Germline CDR1 reads SGDLS; CDR2 reads YYNGEE. CDR3 sequence: CASSVVSGELFF. CDR3 sequence (DNA): TGTGCCAGCAGCGTAGTGTCCGGGGAGCTGTTTTTT. The full variable domain, its missing parts supplied by reference TRBV9 and TRBJ2-2, is DSGVTQTPKHLITATGQRVTLRCSPRSGDLSVYWYQQSLDQGLQFLIQYYNGEERAKGNILERFSAQQFPDLHSELNLSSLELGDSALYFCASSVVSGELFFGEGSRLTVL.

The rearrangement uses TRBV3-1 (or the pseudogene TRBV3-2) and TRBJ1-2; TRBD1 matches at 7 bases. CDR1 is LGHDT and CDR2 is YNNKEL in the germline V gene (reference sequence). This CDR3 is built from 17 residues. The V segment lost 5 bases and the J segment 5 bases; nucleotides outside the gene matches: 17. In DNA form, the CDR3 reads TGTGCCAGCAGCGCACCGGGACAGACCCTACTAAAGTATGGCTACACCTTC. Translated: CASSAPGQTLLKYGYTF.

V gene TRBV10-3 combines with J gene TRBJ1-5; D might be TRBD1 (5 bases). This CDR3 contains 15 residues. With 6 bases removed from V and 3 bases from J, the gap between germline ends came to 15 bases. The germline V gene has CDR1 ENHRY and CDR2 SYGVKD. The CDR3 nucleotides read TGTGCCATCAGCGGGACCGGGGGTGACAATCAGCCCCAGCATTTT. This sequence encodes CAISGTGGDNQPQHF.

This clone was observed once. The V and J genes are TRBV7-9 and TRBJ2-7; 7 nucleotides match TRBD1. CDR1 is SEHNR and CDR2 is FQNEAQ in the germline V gene (reference sequence). The V segment lost 5 bases and the J segment 3 bases; nucleotides outside the gene matches: 4. The length of the CDR3 is 13 residues. CDR3 nucleotide sequence: TGTGCCAGCAGCGAAGGGGGCCGCTACGAGCAGTACTTC. It codes for CASSEGGRYEQYF.

CDR3 in amino acids: CASSSSGTPDHF. The CDR3 bases are TGTGCCAGCAGCAGCTCCGGGACTCCCGACCACTTT. The J gene is TRBJ1-6, the V gene TRBV12-3 or TRBV12-4; TRBD1 is a possible D gene (5 bases). Trimming stripped 6 bases from V and 18 bases from J, with 18 bases between. The CDR3 has 12 residues.

A few counts support this clone. V is TRBV7-2 and J is TRBJ1-2, with 8 nucleotides matching TRBD1. Germline V lookup: CDR1 SGHTA, CDR2 FQGNSA. The CDR3 covers 15 residues. With V trimmed by 5 bases and J by 8 bases, 13 bases remained unmatched. The CDR3 region has the DNA TGTGCCAGCAGCCGCCGTCCCCCAGGGGGCGAAGGCTACACCTTC. Translated: CASSRRPPGGEGYTF.

A few counts support this clone. The rearrangement uses TRBV27 and TRBJ1-1; D is uncertain. V was cut by 0 bases and J by 0 bases, with 11 bases left in between. CDR3 length equals 16 residues. Per germline, CDR1 MNHEY and CDR2 SMNVEV (reference sequence). The CDR3: CASSLSSGEMNTEAFF. CDR3 bases: TGTGCCAGCAGTTTATCGAGCGGGGAGATGAACACTGAAGCTTTCTTT.

This clone showed up just a few times. V is TRBV11-3 and J is TRBJ2-3; 8 nucleotides agree with TRBD2. The CDR3 totals 14 residues. CDR1 is SGHNT and CDR2 is YENEEA in the germline V gene. J was trimmed by 6 bases and V by 1 base; bases with no gene match: 3. The CDR3 region is CASSLGTSSDTQYF. The CDR3 DNA follows: TGTGCCAGCAGCTTAGGGACTAGCTCGGATACGCAGTATTTT.

The V gene is TRBV6-5, the J gene TRBJ2-7; D remains unclear. Trimming left V 6 bases short and J 0 bases short, with 9 bases between. This CDR3 has 13 amino acids. Germline V gene sequence: CDR1 MNHEY, CDR2 SVGAGI. The CDR3 DNA sequence: TGTGCCAGCAGGGGGATCGACTCCTACGAGCAGTACTTC. This translates into CASRGIDSYEQYF.

The chain employs TRBV30 and TRBJ1-1; the match to TRBD1 covers 8 bases. The CDR3 runs 13 residues. Germline assignment: CDR1 GTSNPN and CDR2 SVGIG (reference sequence). Trimming removed 4 bases from V and 4 bases from J; junction bases left unmatched: 5. The CDR3 sequence: CAWIETGGTEAFF. The CDR3 region has the DNA TGTGCCTGGATCGAAACAGGGGGCACTGAAGCTTTCTTT. The complete variable domain, with remaining parts taken from reference TRBV30 and TRBJ1-1, reads SQTIHQWPATLVQPVGSPLSLECTVEGTSNPNLYWYRQAAGRGLQLLFYSVGIGQISSEVPQNLSASRPQDRQFILSSKKLLLSDSGFYLCAWIETGGTEAFFGQGTRLTVV.

The rearrangement links TRBV19 to TRBJ1-1, with D unresolved. The CDR3 has 13 residues. V was clipped by 9 bases and J by 1 base, with 12 bases between them. Germline V CDR1 and CDR2: LNHDA, SQIVND (reference sequence). This chain's CDR3 is CASHRGWNTEAFF. The CDR3 nucleotides read TGTGCCAGCCATCGGGGTTGGAACACTGAAGCTTTCTTT.

In this sample, this clone turned up once. The genes are TRBV11-2 and TRBJ1-2; maybe TRBD1 (5 bases). Germline CDR1 and CDR2: SGHAT and FQNNGV. The CDR3 is 18 residues long. The V gene lost 6 bases and the J gene lost 0 bases, with 23 bases spanning the gap. The CDR3 nucleotides are TGTGCCAGCAGGGATGGGAGGGGACCATTGTTAGCTAACTATGGCTACACCTTC. Translated: CASRDGRGPLLANYGYTF.

CDR3 residues: CASSLQDPGGNEQFF. The CDR3 coding sequence is TGCGCCAGCAGCTTGCAGGACCCTGGTGGGAATGAGCAGTTCTTC. The chain employs TRBV5-1 and TRBJ2-1; no clear D gene. The V end lost 1 base, the J end lost 7 bases, and 15 bases lay between the germline ends. CDR1 is SGHRS, CDR2 YFSETQ, per germline. This CDR3 contains 15 residues.

As regards this clone: The junction shows a germline mismatch at one end, possibly a read error. The rearrangement links TRBV19 to TRBJ2-4; D is uncertain. Germline values: CDR1 LNHDA, CDR2 SQIVND (reference sequence). The CDR3 sequence is 13 residues long. CDR3 region: CASSMAARVPAHF. CDR3 nucleotides: TGTGCCAGTAGTATGGCAGCCCGGGTCCCTGCCCACTTC.

The rearrangement joins TRBV5-1 to TRBJ2-7, with a weak D call TRBD1 (6 bases). Trimming pared 4 bases from V and 2 bases from J, leaving 28 bases between. The length of the CDR3 is 19 residues. Looked up from germline, CDR1 is SGHRS and CDR2 is YFSETQ. For the CDR3, the DNA is TGCGCCAGCAGCCCCCGTCCTCTTGGCCTCCTAGGGGGTACCTACGAGCAGTACTTC. This encodes CASSPRPLGLLGGTYEQYF.

The chain carries TRBV5-1 and TRBJ1-2, with D perhaps matching TRBD1 (5 bases). CDR1 and CDR2 (germline): SGHRS, YFSETQ. Trimming took off 0 bases at V and 0 bases at J, with 12 bases between the two ends. The CDR3 is made up of 16 amino acids. CDR3 region: CASSLDGTETNYGYTF. The CDR3, as DNA: TGCGCCAGCAGCTTGGACGGGACTGAAACTAACTATGGCTACACCTTC.